This TCR beta chain was captured in a study of metastatic and nonmetastatic thyroid tumors. Background on the study: Peripheral blood and tumor or nodule samples from malignant and benign thyroid patients were compared. Broader study findings: Benign nodules were reported to have significantly lower TCR beta diversity than malignant thyroid tumors, in blood and tumor.

Original methodology: Variation in CDR3 across clinicopathological groups served as the basis for constructing a distant-metastasis classifier in papillary thyroid cancer. TCRdb re-processed the PCR reads through MiXCR. The V and J calls follow TCRdb's processing rather than the paper's. The table shows some 34,000 clones, with about 20% occurring only once. Thyroid surgery had not been preceded by any treatment in any patient. On this clone: Its antigen is unidentified.

The V gene end was trimmed by 2 bases and the J gene end by 6 bases; junction bases not matched to a gene: 7. In germline, CDR1 is MNHNY, CDR2 SVGAGI (reference sequence). This CDR3 is 15 amino acids long. The chain combines TRBV6-6 with TRBJ2-1, with TRBD2 matching 7 bases. Source material: blood. This sequence was found in a female donor with papillary thyroid cancer or a benign thyroid nodule (not recorded which). Some clones in this sample may be carry-over from other donors' samples. CDR3 bases: TGTGCCAGCAGTTACGGGACTATCGGGGGCAATGAGCAGTTCTTC. Translating it yields CASSYGTIGGNEQFF.